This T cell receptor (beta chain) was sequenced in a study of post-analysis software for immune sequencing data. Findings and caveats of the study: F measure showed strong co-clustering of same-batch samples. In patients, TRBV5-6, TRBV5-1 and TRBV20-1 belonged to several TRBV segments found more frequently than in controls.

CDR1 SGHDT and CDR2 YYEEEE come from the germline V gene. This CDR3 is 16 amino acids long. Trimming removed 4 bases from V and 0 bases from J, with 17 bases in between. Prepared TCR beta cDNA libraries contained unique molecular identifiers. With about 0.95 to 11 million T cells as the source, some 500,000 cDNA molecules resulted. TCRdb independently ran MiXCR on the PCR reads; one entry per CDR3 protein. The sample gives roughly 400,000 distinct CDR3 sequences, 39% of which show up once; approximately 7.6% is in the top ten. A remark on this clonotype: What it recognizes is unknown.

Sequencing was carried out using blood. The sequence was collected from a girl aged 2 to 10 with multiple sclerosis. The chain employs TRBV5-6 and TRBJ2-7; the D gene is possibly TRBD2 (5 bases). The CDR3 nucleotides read TGTGCCAGCAGCCAATTTTCTAGCTGGAGCTCCTACGAGCAGTACTTC. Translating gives CASSQFSSWSSYEQYF.